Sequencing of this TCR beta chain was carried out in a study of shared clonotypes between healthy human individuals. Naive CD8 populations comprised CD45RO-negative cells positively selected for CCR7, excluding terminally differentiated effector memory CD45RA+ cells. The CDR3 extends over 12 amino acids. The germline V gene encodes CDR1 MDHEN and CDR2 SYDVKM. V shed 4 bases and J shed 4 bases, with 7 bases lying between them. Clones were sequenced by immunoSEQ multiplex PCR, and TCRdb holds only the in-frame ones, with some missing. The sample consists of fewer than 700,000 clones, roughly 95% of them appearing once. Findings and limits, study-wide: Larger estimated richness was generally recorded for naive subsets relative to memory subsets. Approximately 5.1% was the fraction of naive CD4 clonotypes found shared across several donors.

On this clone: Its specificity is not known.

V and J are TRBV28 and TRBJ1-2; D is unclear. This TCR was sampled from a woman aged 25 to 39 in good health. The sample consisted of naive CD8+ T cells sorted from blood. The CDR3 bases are TGTGCCAGCAGTTACCGACCCTATGGCTACACCTTC. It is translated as CASSYRPYGYTF.